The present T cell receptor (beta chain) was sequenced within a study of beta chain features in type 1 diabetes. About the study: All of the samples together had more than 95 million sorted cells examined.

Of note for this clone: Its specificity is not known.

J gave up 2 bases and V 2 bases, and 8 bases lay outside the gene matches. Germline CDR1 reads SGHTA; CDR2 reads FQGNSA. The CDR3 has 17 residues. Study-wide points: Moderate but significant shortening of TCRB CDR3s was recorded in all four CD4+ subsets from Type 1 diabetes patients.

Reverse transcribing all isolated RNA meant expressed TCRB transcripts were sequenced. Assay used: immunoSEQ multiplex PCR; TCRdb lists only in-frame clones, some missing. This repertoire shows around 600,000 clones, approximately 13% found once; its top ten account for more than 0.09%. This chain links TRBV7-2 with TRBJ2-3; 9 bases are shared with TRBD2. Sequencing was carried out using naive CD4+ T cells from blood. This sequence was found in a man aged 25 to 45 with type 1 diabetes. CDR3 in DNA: TGTGCCAGCAGCTTAAGCGTAGCGGGGGCCCACACAGATACGCAGTATTTT. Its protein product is CASSLSVAGAHTDTQYF.